One sample yielded the 27 T cell receptor beta chains listed below, sequenced in a study of T cell changes during pregnancy in multiple sclerosis. The method was immunoSEQ multiplex PCR; TCRdb's version includes in-frame clones alone and lacks a portion of them. The sample has tens of thousands of clones, around 90% seen once; the top ten hold 0.78%. The sample was CD4+ T cells from peripheral blood mononuclear cells, taken after pregnancy. These receptors came from a female donor in good health, enrolled as a control in a pregnancy study.

V and J are TRBV29-1 and TRBJ1-1, with 7 bases that match TRBD1. There are 16 residues in the CDR3. V trimming: 7 bases; J trimming: 1 base; junction bases outside the gene matches: 15. CDR1 and CDR2 (germline): SQVTM, ANQGSEA. The chain's CDR3 is CSASTGRAPGNTEAFF. DNA for the CDR3: TGCAGCGCTTCGACAGGGCGTGCACCTGGGAACACTGAAGCTTTCTTT.

This clone came up once. The chain employs TRBV11-2 and TRBJ1-2, with a weak D call TRBD1 (6 bases). CDR3 length: 15 residues. The V end was cut by 3 bases, the J end by 4 bases, with 15 bases between. Germline CDR1 SGHAT, CDR2 FQNNGV. CDR3 residues: CASSFEIAGVYGYTF. CDR3 nucleotides: TGTGCCAGCAGCTTCGAGATTGCAGGGGTCTATGGCTACACCTTC.

The chain combines TRBV11-3 with TRBJ2-5; 8 bases are a match to TRBD1. This CDR3 has 15 residues. Germline CDR1 is SGHNT and CDR2 is YENEEA. Trimming cost V 8 bases and J 4 bases; bases outside gene matches: 12. CDR3 sequence: CASAQTGQGRETQYF. For the CDR3, the DNA is TGTGCCAGCGCACAGACTGGACAGGGACGAGAGACCCAGTACTTC.

This clone was seen just once. The chain joins TRBV14 to TRBJ1-1; the D is unclear. The CDR3 has 16 amino acids. Germline V lookup: CDR1 SGHDN, CDR2 FVKESK. With 0 bases removed from V and 7 bases from J, the gap between germline ends came to 18 bases. The CDR3 sequence is CASSQDWRVGINEAFF. The CDR3, as DNA: TGTGCCAGCAGCCAAGATTGGAGGGTGGGTATCAATGAAGCTTTCTTT.

The chain combines TRBV14 with TRBJ1-1; D gene uncertain. V dropped 4 bases and J dropped 4 bases, with 13 bases sitting between them. This CDR3 is built from 14 residues. Germline V lookup: CDR1 SGHDN, CDR2 FVKESK. The CDR3 region has the DNA TGTGCCAGCAGCCCATTTAATGCAGGCACTGAAGCTTTCTTT. It is translated as CASSPFNAGTEAFF. The variable domain in full, completed from reference TRBV14 and TRBJ1-1, reads EAGVTQFPSHSVIEKGQTVTLRCDPISGHDNLYWYRRVMGKEIKFLLHFVKESKQDESGMPNNRFLAERTGGTYSTLKVQPAELEDSGVYFCASSPFNAGTEAFFGQGTRLTVV.

This clone was detected only once. The chain employs TRBV2 and TRBJ2-1; 8 nucleotides agree with TRBD2. The germline V gene has CDR1 SNHLY and CDR2 FYNNEI. The CDR3 has 13 amino acids. The ends lost 7 bases at V and 6 bases at J; junction bases unmatched: 5. CDR3 DNA sequence: TGTGCCAGCAAGACTAGCGCCAGCAATGAGCAGTTCTTC. Amino acid sequence: CASKTSASNEQFF. Using reference TRBV2 and TRBJ2-1 for the parts outside the CDR3, the full variable domain is EPEVTQTPSHQVTQMGQEVILRCVPISNHLYFYWYRQILGQKVEFLVSFYNNEISEKSEIFDDQFSVERPDGSNFTLKIRSTKLEDSAMYFCASKTSASNEQFFGPGTRLTVL.

V gene TRBV6-6 combines with J gene TRBJ1-1, with TRBD1 matching over 8 bases. V lost 0 bases to trimming and J lost 4 bases; unmatched junction nucleotides: 4. There are 15 residues in the CDR3. CDR1 is MNHNY, CDR2 SVGAGI, per germline (reference sequence). The CDR3 protein is CASSYSRTGPTEAFF. CDR3 DNA: TGTGCCAGCAGTTACTCAAGGACAGGGCCCACTGAAGCTTTCTTT.

This chain uses TRBV14 with TRBJ2-3; weak D call: TRBD2 (6 bases). Germline CDR1 and CDR2: SGHDN and FVKESK. This CDR3 is built from 15 residues. V gave up 2 bases and J gave up 0 bases, with 9 bases separating them. The CDR3 reads CASSQSSGSTDTQYF. The CDR3 region has the DNA TGTGCCAGCAGCCAATCGAGCGGGAGCACAGATACGCAGTATTTT.

The chain links TRBV5-1 to TRBJ2-7, with 12 bases that match TRBD1. The CDR3 has 16 residues. Trimming cost V 7 bases and J 7 bases; bases outside gene matches: 15. CDR1 and CDR2 (germline): SGHRS, YFSETQ. The CDR3 protein is CASGSGTGGALGEQYF. The CDR3 DNA is TGCGCCAGCGGATCCGGGACAGGGGGCGCCCTGGGGGAGCAGTACTTC. The complete variable domain, with remaining parts taken from reference TRBV5-1 and TRBJ2-7, reads KAGVTQTPRYLIKTRGQQVTLSCSPISGHRSVSWYQQTPGQGLQFLFEYFSETQRNKGNFPGRFSGRQFSNSRSEMNVSTLELGDSALYLCASGSGTGGALGEQYFGPGTRLTVT.

The chain couples TRBV18 to TRBJ1-2; 7 bases are shared with TRBD1. V dropped 6 bases and J dropped 2; count of bases not matched to a gene: 12. The CDR3 is made up of 16 amino acids. The V gene's germline CDR1 is KGHSH and CDR2 LQKENI. The CDR3 DNA reads as TGTGCCAGCTCCGGGTCTGAGGACAGGAGGAACTATGGCTACACCTTC. This gives the protein CASSGSEDRRNYGYTF.

This clone appeared a few times. The V and J genes are TRBV4-1 and TRBJ2-3; 7 nucleotides match TRBD2. J lost 3 bases, V lost 3 bases, and 12 bases had no gene match. The CDR3 is made up of 17 amino acids. CDR1 and CDR2 (germline): MGHRA, YSYEKL. The CDR3 nucleotides read TGCGCCAGCAGCCAGACCCGGGCCGGGGGGTGGACAGATACGCAGTATTTT. Translated, it gives CASSQTRAGGWTDTQYF.

The V gene is TRBV29-1, the J gene TRBJ2-5, with D maybe TRBD2 (7 bases). There are 12 residues in the CDR3. V was shortened by 7 bases and J by 7 bases, with 16 bases between the two germline ends. Germline V gene lookup returns CDR1 SQVTM and CDR2 ANQGSEA. CDR3 sequence: CSAEGGAGTQYF. DNA of the CDR3: TGCAGCGCCGAGGGGGGGGCGGGGACCCAGTACTTC.

The chain uses TRBV5-6 and TRBJ2-3; 8 positions match TRBD1. With V trimmed by 0 bases and J by 10 bases, 4 bases remained unmatched. In germline, CDR1 is SGHDT, CDR2 YYEEEE. The CDR3 sequence is 13 residues long. As DNA, the CDR3 is TGTGCCAGCAGCTTGGCGGAGACAGGGGCGCAGTATTTT. Encoded protein: CASSLAETGAQYF.

This clone was recorded only once. The chain has TRBV29-1 and TRBJ2-1, with D perhaps TRBD1 (6 bases). CDR1 is SQVTM, CDR2 ANQGSEA, per germline. The CDR3 is 13 amino acids. CDR3 loop: CSDTRGSRNEQFF. CDR3 coding DNA: TGCAGTGACACAAGGGGGTCGCGGAATGAGCAGTTCTTC.

This sequence joins TRBV5-1 and TRBJ2-1; weak D call: TRBD2 (5 bases). Germline V gives CDR1 SGHRS, CDR2 YFSETQ. The CDR3 is made up of 17 amino acids. Trimming cost V 0 bases and J 10 bases, with 23 bases left between them. DNA for the CDR3: TGCGCCAGCAGCTTGGGTCTAAGGGAGTCTAGCTCGTGGGAGCAGTTCTTC. It encodes CASSLGLRESSSWEQFF.

This rearrangement joins TRBV11-2 to TRBJ1-2; 9 nucleotides align to TRBD1. Germline V gene lookup returns CDR1 SGHAT and CDR2 FQNNGV. V trimming: 4 bases; J trimming: 7 bases; junction bases outside the gene matches: 16. CDR3 length: 17 residues. CDR3 sequence reads: CASSSPKFDRGSGGYTF. In DNA form, the CDR3 reads TGTGCCAGCAGCTCGCCAAAGTTCGACAGGGGGAGTGGTGGCTACACCTTC.

This chain joins TRBV11-3 and TRBJ2-3; 13 bases are a match to TRBD2. CDR1 is SGHNT, CDR2 YENEEA, per germline. The CDR3 has 16 amino acids. The ends lost 2 bases at V and 4 bases at J; junction bases unmatched: 3. As DNA, the CDR3 is TGTGCCAGCAGCTTACGAACTAGCGGGAGGGCAGATACGCAGTATTTT. Protein: CASSLRTSGRADTQYF.

This chain connects TRBV29-1 to TRBJ2-3, with a possible D match to TRBD2 (6 bases). The CDR3 runs to 15 residues. Per germline, CDR1 SQVTM and CDR2 ANQGSEA. The V gene lost 1 base and the J gene lost 2 bases, with 13 bases spanning the gap. CDR3 in DNA: TGCAGCGTTGAAGTAGCGGCCGCTGACACAGATACGCAGTATTTT. Encoded protein: CSVEVAAADTDTQYF.

The chain is built from TRBV28 and TRBJ2-7; TRBD1 matches at 11 bases. CDR3 length: 15 residues. Germline V lookup: CDR1 MDHEN, CDR2 SYDVKM. With 5 bases clipped from V and 3 bases from J, the junction kept 6 bases outside the gene matches. The CDR3 DNA reads TGTGCCAGCAGTGAGCCGGGACAGGGGGTCTACGAGCAGTACTTC. Encoded protein: CASSEPGQGVYEQYF.

This clone was detected only once. This chain uses TRBV19 with TRBJ1-1, with 7 positions matching TRBD1. CDR3 length: 13 amino acids. Germline values: CDR1 LNHDA, CDR2 SQIVND (reference sequence). Losses at the gene ends were 6 bases for V and 5 bases for J; bases not matched to a gene: 6. CDR3 residues: CASSRTGATEAFF. Written as DNA, the CDR3 is TGTGCCAGTAGCCGTACAGGGGCAACTGAAGCTTTCTTT.

The chain carries TRBV7-3 and TRBJ2-3, with 10 bases identical to TRBD1. J was trimmed by 4 bases and V by 4 bases; bases with no gene match: 11. Germline values: CDR1 SGHTA, CDR2 FQGTGA. The CDR3 extends over 17 amino acids. The CDR3 protein is CASSSLPTGGASDTQYF. CDR3 nucleotide sequence: TGTGCCAGCAGCTCCCTCCCGACAGGGGGCGCGTCAGATACGCAGTATTTT.

The rearrangement links TRBV28 to TRBJ2-7, with D unclear. This CDR3 has 16 amino acids. In germline, CDR1 is MDHEN, CDR2 SYDVKM. Trimming stripped 1 base from V and 2 bases from J, with 15 bases between. CDR3 sequence reads: CASSLSASLATYEQYF. CDR3 in DNA: TGTGCCAGCAGTTTATCCGCCTCGTTGGCCACCTACGAGCAGTACTTC.

The chain couples TRBV7-2 to TRBJ2-3; 10 bases are shared with TRBD2. J was trimmed by 8 bases and V by 5 bases; bases with no gene match: 16. The germline V gene has CDR1 SGHTA and CDR2 FQGNSA. This CDR3 contains 17 residues. The CDR3 reads CASSRTGTSEGRGTQYF. CDR3 nucleotides: TGTGCCAGCAGCCGGACCGGGACTAGCGAGGGGAGGGGTACGCAGTATTTT.

This clone was observed a few times. This chain links TRBV30 with TRBJ2-2; possible D gene TRBD2, 5 bases. The CDR3 loop spans 14 amino acids. V lost 0 bases and J 6 bases, leaving 11 bases between the germline ends. Germline V CDR1 and CDR2: GTSNPN, SVGIG (reference sequence). CDR3: CAWSVLDYSGELFF. CDR3 DNA sequence: TGTGCCTGGAGTGTACTAGACTACTCCGGGGAGCTGTTTTTT. Based on the CDR3 plus reference TRBV30 and TRBJ2-2, the full variable domain is SQTIHQWPATLVQPVGSPLSLECTVEGTSNPNLYWYRQAAGRGLQLLFYSVGIGQISSEVPQNLSASRPQDRQFILSSKKLLLSDSGFYLCAWSVLDYSGELFFGEGSRLTVL.

CDR3 nucleotides: TGTGCCAGCAGTTTAGTCCCGGGACAGGGGGCGGTCGCAGATACGCAGTATTTT. This gives the protein CASSLVPGQGAVADTQYF. V usage is TRBV28 and J usage is TRBJ2-3; 12 bases are a match to TRBD1. V shed 2 bases and J 4 bases; nucleotides not matched to a gene: 10. The length of the CDR3 is 18 residues. CDR1 MDHEN and CDR2 SYDVKM come from the germline V gene.

This clone was counted once. The V call is TRBV2, the J call TRBJ1-5, with TRBD1 identical over 9 bases. This CDR3 has 16 amino acids. V was pared by 6 bases and J by 1 base, with 7 bases of the junction left unmatched. The germline V gene encodes CDR1 SNHLY and CDR2 FYNNEI. CDR3 residues: CASRGDREESNQPQHF. The CDR3 nucleotides are TGTGCCAGCAGAGGGGACAGGGAGGAAAGCAATCAGCCCCAGCATTTT.

The V gene is TRBV6-1, the J gene TRBJ1-4; D not certain. Germline lookup yields CDR1 MNHNS and CDR2 SASEGT. Trimming cost V 4 bases and J 6 bases, with 12 bases left between them. The CDR3 sequence is 14 residues long. CDR3 in DNA: TGTGCCAGCAGTGGTGGTGCCGGAGATGAAAAACTGTTTTTT. Protein: CASSGGAGDEKLFF.